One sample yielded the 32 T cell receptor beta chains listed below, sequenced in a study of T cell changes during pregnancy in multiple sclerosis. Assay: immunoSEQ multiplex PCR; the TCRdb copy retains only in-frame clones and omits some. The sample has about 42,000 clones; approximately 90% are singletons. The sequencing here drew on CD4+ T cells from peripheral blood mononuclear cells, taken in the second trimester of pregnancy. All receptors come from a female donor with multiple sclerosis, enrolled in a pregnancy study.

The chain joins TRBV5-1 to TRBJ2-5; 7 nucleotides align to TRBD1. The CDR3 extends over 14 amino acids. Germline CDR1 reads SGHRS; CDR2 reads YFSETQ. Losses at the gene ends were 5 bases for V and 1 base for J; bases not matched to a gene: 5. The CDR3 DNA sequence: TGCGCCAGCAGTTTTCGGGACAGCCAAGAGACCCAGTACTTC. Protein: CASSFRDSQETQYF.

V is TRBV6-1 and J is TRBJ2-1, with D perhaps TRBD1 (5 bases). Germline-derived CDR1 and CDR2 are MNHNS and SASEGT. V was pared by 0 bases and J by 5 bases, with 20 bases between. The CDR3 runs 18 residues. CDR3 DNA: TGTGCCAGCAGTGAAGCGTTTTCTGGGGCTTTAAGGAACAATGAGCAGTTCTTC. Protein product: CASSEAFSGALRNNEQFF.

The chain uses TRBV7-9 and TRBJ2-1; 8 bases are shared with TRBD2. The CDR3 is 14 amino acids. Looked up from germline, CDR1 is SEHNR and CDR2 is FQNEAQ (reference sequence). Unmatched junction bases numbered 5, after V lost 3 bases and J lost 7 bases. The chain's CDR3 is CASSFGLAGNEQFF. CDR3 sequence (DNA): TGTGCCAGCAGCTTTGGTTTAGCGGGAAATGAGCAGTTCTTC.

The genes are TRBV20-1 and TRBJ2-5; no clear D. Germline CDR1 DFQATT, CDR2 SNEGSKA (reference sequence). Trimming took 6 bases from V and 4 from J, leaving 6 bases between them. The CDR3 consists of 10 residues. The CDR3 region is CSAFRETQYF. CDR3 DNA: TGCAGTGCGTTCAGAGAGACCCAGTACTTC.

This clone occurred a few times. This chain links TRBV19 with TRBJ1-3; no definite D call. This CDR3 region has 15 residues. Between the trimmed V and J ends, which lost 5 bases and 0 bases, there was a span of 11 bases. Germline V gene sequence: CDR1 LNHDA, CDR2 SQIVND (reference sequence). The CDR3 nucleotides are TGTGCCAGTAGTTCGAGTGATATCTCTGGAAACACCATATATTTT. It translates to CASSSSDISGNTIYF.

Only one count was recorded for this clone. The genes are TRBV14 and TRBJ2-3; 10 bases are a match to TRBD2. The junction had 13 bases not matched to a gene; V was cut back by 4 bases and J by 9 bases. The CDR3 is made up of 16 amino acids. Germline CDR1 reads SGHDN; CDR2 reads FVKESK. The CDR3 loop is CASSPRTSGSSRTQYF. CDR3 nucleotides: TGTGCCAGCAGCCCCCGGACTAGCGGATCGAGTAGGACGCAGTATTTT.

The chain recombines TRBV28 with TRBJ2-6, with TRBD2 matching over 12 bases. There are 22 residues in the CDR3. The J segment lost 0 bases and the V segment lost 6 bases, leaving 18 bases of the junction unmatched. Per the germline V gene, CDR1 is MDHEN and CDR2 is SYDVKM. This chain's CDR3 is CASRLRRLAGDSPLSGANVLTF. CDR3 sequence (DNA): TGTGCCAGCAGACTACGTAGACTAGCGGGAGATTCTCCCCTCTCTGGGGCCAACGTCCTGACTTTC. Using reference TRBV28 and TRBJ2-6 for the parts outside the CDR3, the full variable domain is DVKVTQSSRYLVKRTGEKVFLECVQDMDHENMFWYRQDPGLGLRLIYFSYDVKMKEKGDIPEGYSVSREKKERFSLILESASTNQTSMYLCASRLRRLAGDSPLSGANVLTFGAGSRLTVL.

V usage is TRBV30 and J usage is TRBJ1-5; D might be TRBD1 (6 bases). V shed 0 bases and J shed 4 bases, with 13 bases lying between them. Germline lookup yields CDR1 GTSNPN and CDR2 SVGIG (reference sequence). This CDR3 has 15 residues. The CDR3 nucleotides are TGTGCCTGGAGTGTAAGAGACAGGACAAATCAGCCCCAGCATTTT. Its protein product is CAWSVRDRTNQPQHF. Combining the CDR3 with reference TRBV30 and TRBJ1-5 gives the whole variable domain SQTIHQWPATLVQPVGSPLSLECTVEGTSNPNLYWYRQAAGRGLQLLFYSVGIGQISSEVPQNLSASRPQDRQFILSSKKLLLSDSGFYLCAWSVRDRTNQPQHFGDGTRLSIL.

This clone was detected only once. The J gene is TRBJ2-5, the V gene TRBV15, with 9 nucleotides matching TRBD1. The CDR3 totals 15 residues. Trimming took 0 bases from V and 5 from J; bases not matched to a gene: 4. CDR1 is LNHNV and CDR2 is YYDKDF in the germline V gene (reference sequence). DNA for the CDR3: TGTGCCACCAGCAGAGATACAGGGGGCGGTGAGACCCAGTACTTC. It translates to CATSRDTGGGETQYF.

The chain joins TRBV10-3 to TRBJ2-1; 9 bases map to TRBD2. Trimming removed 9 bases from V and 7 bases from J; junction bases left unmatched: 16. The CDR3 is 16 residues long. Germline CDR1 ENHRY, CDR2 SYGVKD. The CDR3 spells CAIRLSLAGEGNEQFF. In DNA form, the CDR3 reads TGTGCCATTCGTTTGAGTTTAGCGGGAGAGGGGAATGAGCAGTTCTTC.

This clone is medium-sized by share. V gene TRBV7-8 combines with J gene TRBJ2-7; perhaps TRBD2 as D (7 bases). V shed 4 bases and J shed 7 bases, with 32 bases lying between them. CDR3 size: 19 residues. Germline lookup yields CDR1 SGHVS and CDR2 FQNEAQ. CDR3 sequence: CASSSRFGGGGSLAREQYF. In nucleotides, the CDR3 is TGTGCCAGCAGCTCCCGATTTGGGGGGGGCGGGAGTCTTGCAAGGGAGCAGTACTTC.

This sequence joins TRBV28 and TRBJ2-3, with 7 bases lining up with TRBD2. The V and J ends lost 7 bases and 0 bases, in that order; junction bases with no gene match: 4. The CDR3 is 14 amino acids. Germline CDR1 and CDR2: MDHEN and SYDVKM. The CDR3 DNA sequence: TGTGCCAGCAATACAGCGGGAAGCACAGATACGCAGTATTTT. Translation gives CASNTAGSTDTQYF.

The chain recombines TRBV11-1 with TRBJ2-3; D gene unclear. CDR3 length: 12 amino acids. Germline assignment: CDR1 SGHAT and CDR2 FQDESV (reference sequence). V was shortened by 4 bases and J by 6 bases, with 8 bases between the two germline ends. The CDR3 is CASSSQLDTQYF. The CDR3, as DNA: TGTGCCAGCAGCTCCCAATTGGATACGCAGTATTTT. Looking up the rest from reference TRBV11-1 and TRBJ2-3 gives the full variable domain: EAEVAQSPRYKITEKSQAVAFWCDPISGHATLYWYRQILGQGPELLVQFQDESVVDDSQLPKDRFSAERLKGVDSTLKIQPAELGDSAMYLCASSSQLDTQYFGPGTRLTVL.

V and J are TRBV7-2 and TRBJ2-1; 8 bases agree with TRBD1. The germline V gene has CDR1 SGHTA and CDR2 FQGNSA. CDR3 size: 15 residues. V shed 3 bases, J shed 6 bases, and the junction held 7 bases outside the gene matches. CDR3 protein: CASSFRTGTANEQFF. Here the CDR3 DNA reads TGTGCCAGCAGCTTTAGGACAGGGACGGCCAATGAGCAGTTCTTC.

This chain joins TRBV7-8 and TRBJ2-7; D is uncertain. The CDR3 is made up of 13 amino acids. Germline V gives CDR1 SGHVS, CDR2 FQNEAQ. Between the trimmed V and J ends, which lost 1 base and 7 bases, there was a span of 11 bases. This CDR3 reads CASSLVELGEQYF. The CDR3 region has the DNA TGTGCCAGCAGCTTAGTGGAGTTAGGAGAGCAGTACTTC.

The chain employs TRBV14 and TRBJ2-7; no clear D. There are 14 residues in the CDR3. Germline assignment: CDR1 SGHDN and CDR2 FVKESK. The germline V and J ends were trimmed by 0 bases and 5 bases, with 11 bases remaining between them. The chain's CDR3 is CASSQDPASNEQYF. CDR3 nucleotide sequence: TGTGCCAGCAGCCAAGATCCGGCTAGTAACGAGCAGTACTTC.

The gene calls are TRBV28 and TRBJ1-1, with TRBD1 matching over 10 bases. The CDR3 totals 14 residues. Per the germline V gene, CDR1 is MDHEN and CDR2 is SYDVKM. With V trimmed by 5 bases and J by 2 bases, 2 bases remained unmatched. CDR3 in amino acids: CASSDRGLNTEAFF. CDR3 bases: TGTGCCAGCAGTGACAGGGGGCTCAACACTGAAGCTTTCTTT.

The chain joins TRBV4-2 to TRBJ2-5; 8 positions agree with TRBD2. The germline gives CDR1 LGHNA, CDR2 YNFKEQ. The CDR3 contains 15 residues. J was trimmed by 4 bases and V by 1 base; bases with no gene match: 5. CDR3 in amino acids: CASSQGSGGRETQYF. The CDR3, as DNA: TGTGCCAGCAGCCAAGGATCGGGAGGGAGAGAGACCCAGTACTTC.

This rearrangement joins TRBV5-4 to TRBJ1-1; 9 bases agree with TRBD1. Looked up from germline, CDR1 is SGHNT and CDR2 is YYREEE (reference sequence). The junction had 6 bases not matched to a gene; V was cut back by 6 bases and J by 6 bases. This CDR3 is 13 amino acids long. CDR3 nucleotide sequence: TGTGCCAGCAACGACAGGGGGACAGCTGAAGCTTTCTTT. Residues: CASNDRGTAEAFF.

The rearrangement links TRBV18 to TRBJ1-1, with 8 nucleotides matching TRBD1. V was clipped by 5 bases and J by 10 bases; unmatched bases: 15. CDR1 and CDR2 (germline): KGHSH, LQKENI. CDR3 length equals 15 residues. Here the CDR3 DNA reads TGTGCCAGCTCAACCCCCACTCAAGACAGGGGAAGAGCTTTCTTT. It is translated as CASSTPTQDRGRAFF.

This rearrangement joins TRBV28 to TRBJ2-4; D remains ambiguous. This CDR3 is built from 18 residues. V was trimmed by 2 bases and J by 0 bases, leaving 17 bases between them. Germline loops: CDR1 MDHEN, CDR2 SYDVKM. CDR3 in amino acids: CASSLKVGQVLAKNIQYF. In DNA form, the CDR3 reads TGTGCCAGCAGTTTAAAGGTTGGGCAGGTTCTAGCCAAAAACATTCAGTACTTC.

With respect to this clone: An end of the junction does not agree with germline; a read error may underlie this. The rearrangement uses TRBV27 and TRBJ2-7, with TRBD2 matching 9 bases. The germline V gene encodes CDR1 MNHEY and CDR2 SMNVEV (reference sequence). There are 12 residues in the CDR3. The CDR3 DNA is TGTGCCAGCAGTTGTCCGACTAGCGGTTACCCCTTC. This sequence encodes CASSCPTSGYPF.

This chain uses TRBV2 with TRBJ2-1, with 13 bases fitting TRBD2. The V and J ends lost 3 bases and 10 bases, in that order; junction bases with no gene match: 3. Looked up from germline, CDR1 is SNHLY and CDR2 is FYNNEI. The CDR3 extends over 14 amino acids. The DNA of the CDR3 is TGTGCCAGCAGTGAGACGGGACTAGCGGGAGAGCAGTTCTTC. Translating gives CASSETGLAGEQFF.

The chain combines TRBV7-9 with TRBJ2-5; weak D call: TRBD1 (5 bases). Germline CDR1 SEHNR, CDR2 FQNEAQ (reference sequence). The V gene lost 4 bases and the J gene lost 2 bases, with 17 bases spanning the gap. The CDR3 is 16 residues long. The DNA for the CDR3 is TGTGCCAGCAGCTCCGATGATACAGGATCACAAGAGACCCAGTACTTC. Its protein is CASSSDDTGSQETQYF.

The CDR3 spells CASRATGVSEAFF. The CDR3 DNA sequence: TGTGCCAGCAGGGCTACAGGGGTCTCTGAAGCTTTCTTT. This chain uses TRBV25-1 with TRBJ1-1, with 7 bases that match TRBD1. Germline V gene lookup returns CDR1 MGHDK and CDR2 SYGVNS. This CDR3 is built from 13 residues. V lost 6 bases and J lost 6; bases outside the gene matches: 7. Supplemented by reference TRBV25-1 and TRBJ1-1, the full variable domain reads EADIYQTPRYLVIGTGKKITLECSQTMGHDKMYWYQQDPGMELHLIHYSYGVNSTEKGDLSSESTVSRIRTEHFPLTLESARPSHTSQYLCASRATGVSEAFFGQGTRLTVV.

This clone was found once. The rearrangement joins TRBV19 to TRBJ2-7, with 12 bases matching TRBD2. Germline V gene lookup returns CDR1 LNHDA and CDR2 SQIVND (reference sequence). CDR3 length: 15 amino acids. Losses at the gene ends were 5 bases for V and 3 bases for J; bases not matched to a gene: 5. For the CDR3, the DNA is TGTGCCAGTAGTCACCTGACTAGCGGGAGCTACGAGCAGTACTTC. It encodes CASSHLTSGSYEQYF.

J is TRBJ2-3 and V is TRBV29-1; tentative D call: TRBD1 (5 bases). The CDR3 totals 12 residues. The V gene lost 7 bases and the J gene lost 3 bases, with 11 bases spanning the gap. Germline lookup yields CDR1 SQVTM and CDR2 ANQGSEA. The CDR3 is CSAEAGTDTQYF. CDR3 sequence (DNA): TGCAGCGCAGAGGCAGGGACAGATACGCAGTATTTT.

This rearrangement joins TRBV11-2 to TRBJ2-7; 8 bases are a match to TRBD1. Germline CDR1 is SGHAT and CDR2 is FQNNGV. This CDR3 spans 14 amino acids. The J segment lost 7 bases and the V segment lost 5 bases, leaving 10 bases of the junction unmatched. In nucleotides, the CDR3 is TGTGCCAGCAGCCGACGACAGGGGTTGGAGGAGCAGTACTTC. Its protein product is CASSRRQGLEEQYF.

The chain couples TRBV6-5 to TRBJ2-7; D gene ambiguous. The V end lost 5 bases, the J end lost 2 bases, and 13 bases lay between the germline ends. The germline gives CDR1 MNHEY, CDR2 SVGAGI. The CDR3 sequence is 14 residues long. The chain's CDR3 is CASSPTRVTYEQYF. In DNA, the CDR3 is TGTGCCAGCAGTCCAACACGGGTAACCTACGAGCAGTACTTC.

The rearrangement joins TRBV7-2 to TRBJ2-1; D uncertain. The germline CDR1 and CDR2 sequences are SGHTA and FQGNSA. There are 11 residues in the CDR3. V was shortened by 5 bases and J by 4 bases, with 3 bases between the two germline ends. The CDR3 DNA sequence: TGTGCCAGCAGCCATTACAATGAGCAGTTCTTC. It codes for CASSHYNEQFF.

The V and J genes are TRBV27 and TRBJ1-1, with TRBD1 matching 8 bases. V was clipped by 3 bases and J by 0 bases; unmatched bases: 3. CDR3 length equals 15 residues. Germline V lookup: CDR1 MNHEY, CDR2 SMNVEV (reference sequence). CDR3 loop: CASSFGTGLNTEAFF. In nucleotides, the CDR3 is TGTGCCAGCAGTTTTGGGACAGGCCTGAACACTGAAGCTTTCTTT.

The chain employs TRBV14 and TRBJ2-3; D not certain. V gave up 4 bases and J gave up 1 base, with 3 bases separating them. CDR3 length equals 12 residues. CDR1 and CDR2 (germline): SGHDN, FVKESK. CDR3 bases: TGTGCCAGCAGCCCCGGCACAGATACGCAGTATTTT. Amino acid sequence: CASSPGTDTQYF.